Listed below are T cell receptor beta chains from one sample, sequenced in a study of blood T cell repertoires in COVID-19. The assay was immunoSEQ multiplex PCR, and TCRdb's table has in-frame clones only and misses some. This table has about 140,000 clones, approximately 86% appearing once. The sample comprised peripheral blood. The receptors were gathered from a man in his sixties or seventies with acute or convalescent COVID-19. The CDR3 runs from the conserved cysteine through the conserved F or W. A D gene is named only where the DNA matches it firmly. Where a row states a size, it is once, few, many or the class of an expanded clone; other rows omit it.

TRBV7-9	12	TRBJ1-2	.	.	CASSSTPHGYTF	TGTGCCAGCAGCTCGACACCGCACGGCTACACCTTC
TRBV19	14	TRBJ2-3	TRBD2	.	CATAGGVGTDTQYF	TGTGCCACCGCGGGGGGGGTGGGCACAGATACGCAGTATTTT
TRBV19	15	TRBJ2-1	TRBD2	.	CASSSAGGTYNEQFF	TGTGCCAGTAGTTCGGCGGGAGGTACCTACAATGAGCAGTTCTTC
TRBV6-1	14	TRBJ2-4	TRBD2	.	CASSGAGAGNIQYF	TGTGCCAGCAGTGGAGCGGGAGCGGGAAACATTCAGTACTTC
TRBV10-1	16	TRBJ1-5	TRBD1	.	CASSELGTDSNQPQHF	TGCGCCAGCAGTGAGTTAGGGACAGATAGCAATCAGCCCCAGCATTTT
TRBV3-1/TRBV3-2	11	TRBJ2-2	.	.	CASRGGGELFF	TGTGCCAGCAGGGGGGGCGGGGAGCTGTTTTTT
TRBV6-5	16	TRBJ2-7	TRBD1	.	CASSYLRDSPVYEQYF	TGTGCCAGCAGTTACCTAAGGGACAGCCCAGTATACGAGCAGTACTTC
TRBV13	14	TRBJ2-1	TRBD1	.	CASSLDRVRNEQFF	TGTGCCAGCAGCTTGGACAGGGTCAGGAATGAGCAGTTCTTC
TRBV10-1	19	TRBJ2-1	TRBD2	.	CASSDSRLAGNTPYNEQFF	TGCGCCAGCAGTGACTCGAGACTAGCGGGCAACACCCCCTACAATGAGCAGTTCTTC
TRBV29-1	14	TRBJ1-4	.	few	CSVGGQGLNEKLFF	TGCAGCGTTGGGGGGCAGGGTCTGAATGAAAAACTGTTTTTT
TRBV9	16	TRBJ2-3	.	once	CASSVVGLFGTDTQYF	TGTGCCAGCAGCGTAGTTGGCCTCTTCGGCACAGATACGCAGTATTTT
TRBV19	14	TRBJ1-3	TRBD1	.	CASSPGQGGNTIYF	TGTGCCAGTAGCCCGGGACAGGGGGGAAACACCATATATTTT
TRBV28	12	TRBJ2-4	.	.	CASSLLGGIQYF	TGTGCCAGCAGTTTATTAGGGGGCATTCAGTACTTC
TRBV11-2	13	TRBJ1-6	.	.	CASSTQGDSPLHF	TGTGCCAGCAGCACCCAAGGGGATTCACCCCTCCACTTT
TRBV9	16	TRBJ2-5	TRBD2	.	CASSVGTSGMRGTQYF	TGTGCCAGCAGCGTAGGGACTAGCGGTATGCGTGGGACCCAGTACTTC
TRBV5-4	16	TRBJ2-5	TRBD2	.	CASSLRAGGGLETQYF	TGTGCCAGCAGCTTGCGGGCGGGAGGGGGCCTGGAGACCCAGTACTTC
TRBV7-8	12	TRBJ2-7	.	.	CASSLDSNQQYF	TGTGCCAGCAGCTTAGACTCTAACCAGCAGTACTTC
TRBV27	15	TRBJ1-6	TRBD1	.	CASSPRTGVDSPLHF	TGTGCCAGCAGTCCCCGGACAGGAGTTGATTCACCCCTCCACTTT
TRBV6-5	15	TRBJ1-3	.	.	CASSTGRRSGNTIYF	TGTGCCAGCAGTACAGGACGGCGCTCTGGAAACACCATATATTTT
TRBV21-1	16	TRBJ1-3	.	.	CASSKMVAEAENTIYF	TGTGCCAGCAGCAAAATGGTGGCAGAGGCGGAAAACACCATATATTTT
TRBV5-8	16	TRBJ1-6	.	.	CASSLDRRIYNSPLHF	TGTGCCAGCAGCTTGGATCGGAGAATCTATAATTCACCCCTCCACTTT
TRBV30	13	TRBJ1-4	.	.	CAHHGGPNEKLFF	TGTGCCCATCACGGGGGGCCTAATGAAAAACTGTTTTTT
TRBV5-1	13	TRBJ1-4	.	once	CASSEGPSEKLFF	TGCGCCAGCAGCGAGGGCCCTAGTGAAAAACTGTTTTTT
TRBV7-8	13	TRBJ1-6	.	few	CASSLAQNSPLHF	TGTGCCAGCAGCTTAGCCCAGAATTCACCCCTCCACTTT
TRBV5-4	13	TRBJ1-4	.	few	CASSPGLNEKLFF	TGTGCCAGCAGCCCTGGGCTTAATGAAAAACTGTTTTTT
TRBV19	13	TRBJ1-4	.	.	CASSTRRGEKLFF	TGTGCCAGTAGTACCCGGCGGGGAGAAAAACTGTTTTTT
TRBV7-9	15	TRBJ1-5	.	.	CASSPRGHSNQPQHF	TGTGCCAGCAGCCCCCGGGGTCACAGCAATCAGCCCCAGCATTTT
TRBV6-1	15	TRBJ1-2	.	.	CASSENGQGSYGYTF	TGTGCCAGCAGTGAAAACGGGCAGGGATCCTATGGCTACACCTTC
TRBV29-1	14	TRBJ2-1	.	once	CSVESSGRLNEQFF	TGCAGCGTTGAATCGTCAGGAAGGTTAAATGAGCAGTTCTTC
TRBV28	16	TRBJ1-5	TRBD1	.	CASTPWGQGDNQPQHF	TGTGCCAGCACCCCCTGGGGACAGGGGGACAATCAGCCCCAGCATTTT
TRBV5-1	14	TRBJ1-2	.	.	CASSLVSYNYGYTF	TGCGCCAGCAGCTTGGTTAGTTATAACTATGGCTACACCTTC
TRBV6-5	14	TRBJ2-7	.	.	CASSDSGSSYEQYF	TGTGCCAGCAGTGACTCGGGGAGCTCCTACGAGCAGTACTTC
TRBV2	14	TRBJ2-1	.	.	CASSDRVDRNEQFF	TGTGCCAGCAGTGACAGGGTAGATCGGAATGAGCAGTTCTTC
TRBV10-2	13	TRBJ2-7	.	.	CASSGGEGVEQYF	TGCGCCAGCAGTGGGGGGGAAGGGGTCGAGCAGTACTTC
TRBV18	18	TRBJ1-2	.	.	CASSPRSQPGGTNYGYTF	TGTGCCAGCTCACCACGGTCCCAGCCGGGGGGGACTAACTATGGCTACACCTTC
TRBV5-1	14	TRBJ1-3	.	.	CASKQGNEGNTIYF	TGCGCCAGCAAGCAGGGGAACGAAGGAAACACCATATATTTT
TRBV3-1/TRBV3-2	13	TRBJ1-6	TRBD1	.	CASSNNVGGPLHF	TGTGCCAGCAGCAACAATGTAGGGGGCCCCCTCCACTTT
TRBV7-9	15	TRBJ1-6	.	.	CASSLGSSYNSPLHF	TGTGCCAGCAGCTTAGGGAGCTCCTATAATTCACCCCTCCACTTT